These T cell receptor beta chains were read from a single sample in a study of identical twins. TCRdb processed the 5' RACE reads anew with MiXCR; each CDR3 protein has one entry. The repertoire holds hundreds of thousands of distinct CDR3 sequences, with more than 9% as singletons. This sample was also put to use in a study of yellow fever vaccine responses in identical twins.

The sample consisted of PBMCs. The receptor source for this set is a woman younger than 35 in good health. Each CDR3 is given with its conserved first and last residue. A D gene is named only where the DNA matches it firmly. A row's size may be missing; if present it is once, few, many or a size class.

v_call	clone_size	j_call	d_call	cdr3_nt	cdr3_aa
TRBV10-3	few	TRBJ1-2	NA	TGTGCCATCGATTCCGGGACCCAATATGGCTACACCTTC	CAIDSGTQYGYTF
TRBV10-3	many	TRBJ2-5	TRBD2	TGTGCCATCAGTTACCCGCTAGCGGGGGAAGAGACCCAGTACTTC	CAISYPLAGEETQYF
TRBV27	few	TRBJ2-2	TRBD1	TGTGCCAGCGGCGGGACAGGGGCAGGGACCGGGGAGCTGTTTTTT	CASGGTGAGTGELFF
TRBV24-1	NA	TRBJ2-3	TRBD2	TGTGCCACCAGTGATCATTGGACTAGCCCTAGCACAGATACGCAGTATTTT	CATSDHWTSPSTDTQYF
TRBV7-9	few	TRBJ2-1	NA	TGTGCCAGCAGCTTCGTCAGCGGTGGGAGCTCCTACAATGAGCAGTTCTTC	CASSFVSGGSSYNEQFF
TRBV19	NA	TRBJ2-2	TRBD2	TGTGCCAGTAGTAGAAGCGGGATAGGGACCGGGGAGCTGTTTTTT	CASSRSGIGTGELFF
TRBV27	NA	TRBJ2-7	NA	TGTGCCAGCAGCGCACGATGGGGAATATGGCTAGGGGACTACGAGCAGTACTTC	CASSARWGIWLGDYEQYF
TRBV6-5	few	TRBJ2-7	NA	TGTGCCAGCAGTTACTCGACAGGTCACTCCTACGAGCAGTACTTC	CASSYSTGHSYEQYF
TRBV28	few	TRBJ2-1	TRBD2	TGTGCCAGCAGTTACCGGGAGGGTTTCATAGGGAATGAGCAGTTCTTC	CASSYREGFIGNEQFF
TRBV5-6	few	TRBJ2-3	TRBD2	TGTGCCAGCAGCTCTAGAGCGGGAGCAGATACGCAGTATTTT	CASSSRAGADTQYF
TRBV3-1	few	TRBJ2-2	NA	TGTGCCAGCAGCCTTGACCTGGAGGCTGGGGAGCTGTTTTTT	CASSLDLEAGELFF
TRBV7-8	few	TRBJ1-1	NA	TGTGCCAGTACCGCCGCCTTGGGGGGCGCCCCGACTGAAGCTTTCTTT	CASTAALGGAPTEAFF
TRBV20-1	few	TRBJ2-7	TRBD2	TGCAGTGCTCCTCGGACTAGCGGACCTCCCTACGAGCAGTACTTC	CSAPRTSGPPYEQYF
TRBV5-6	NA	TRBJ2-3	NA	TGTGCCAGCAACAAAAGGTGGCGGGGAACAGATACGCAGTATTTT	CASNKRWRGTDTQYF
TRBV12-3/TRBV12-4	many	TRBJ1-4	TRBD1	TGTGCCAGCAAGAAAGCAGCCAGGGGGGTTAATGAAAAACTGTTTTTT	CASKKAARGVNEKLFF
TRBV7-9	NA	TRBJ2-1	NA	TGTGCCAGCAGTGGTGAGCAGTTCTTC	CASSGEQFF